The T cell receptor (beta chain) described here comes from a study of blood T cell repertoires in COVID-19. Overall study context: From T cells, B-cell-depleted T cells, or PBMCs came the material, which was cDNA or gDNA.

Clones were sequenced by immunoSEQ multiplex PCR, and TCRdb holds only the in-frame ones, with some missing. Among about 68,000 clones, 60% to 85% were seen once, and the ten largest hold roughly a quarter. This TCR derives from a human donor in a cohort sampled during active COVID-19. Sequences were obtained from peripheral blood.

The CDR3 protein is CASSAERTDTQYF. Written as DNA, the CDR3 is TGTGCCAGCAGTGCGGAGCGCACAGATACGCAGTATTTT. The chain links TRBV6-4 to TRBJ2-3; D is undetermined. The germline CDR1 and CDR2 sequences are MRHNA and SNTAGT. V lost 4 bases and J lost 1, with 6 bases in between. This CDR3 has 13 residues.